This passage covers 29 T cell receptor beta chains from one sample sequenced in a study of blood T cell repertoires in COVID-19. Profiling relied on immunoSEQ multiplex PCR, and the TCRdb table lists in-frame clones only, not all of them. Counted here are about 250,000 clones, about 89% occurring once; the ten biggest clones make up roughly 0.8%. The source material was peripheral blood. These receptors all stem from a man aged 30 to 39 with acute or convalescent COVID-19.

The DNA for the CDR3 is TGTGCCAGCAGCCTTCGGGGCTCAGGGGACTATGGCTACACCTTC. Amino acids: CASSLRGSGDYGYTF. The J gene is TRBJ1-2, the V gene TRBV3-1 (or the pseudogene TRBV3-2); TRBD1 might be the D (6 bases). V dropped 4 bases and J dropped 3 bases, with 15 bases sitting between them. CDR1 is LGHDT and CDR2 is YNNKEL in the germline V gene (reference sequence). The CDR3 spans 15 residues.

The chain carries TRBV28 and TRBJ1-1; D not resolved. Trimming took off 6 bases at V and 4 bases at J, with 15 bases between the two ends. This CDR3 spans 14 amino acids. CDR1 and CDR2 (germline): MDHEN, SYDVKM. CDR3 DNA: TGTGCCAGCAGCCCCGGCGGGGAGACCACTGAAGCTTTCTTT. Its translation: CASSPGGETTEAFF.

This clone has more than one count but fewer than ten. CDR3: CASSQGRGSNQPQHF. The DNA of the CDR3 is TGTGCCAGCAGCCAAGGGAGGGGTAGCAATCAGCCCCAGCATTTT. The chain links TRBV3-1 (or the pseudogene TRBV3-2) to TRBJ1-5; TRBD1 might be the D (5 bases). Per the germline V gene, CDR1 is LGHDT and CDR2 is YNNKEL (reference sequence). The length of the CDR3 is 15 residues. Trimming cost V 1 base and J 0 bases, with 7 bases left between them.

This chain connects TRBV12-3 or TRBV12-4 to TRBJ1-5; D is ambiguous. V was cut by 2 bases and J by 7 bases, with 9 bases left in between. This CDR3 is 13 amino acids long. CDR3 coding DNA: TGTGCCAGCAGTTTATACGAGGGCCAGCCCCAGCATTTT. It codes for CASSLYEGQPQHF.

This clone came up once. The rearrangement joins TRBV5-1 to TRBJ2-7; D ambiguous. Trimming removed 3 bases from V and 0 bases from J, with 4 bases in between. There are 12 residues in the CDR3. Germline assignment: CDR1 SGHRS and CDR2 YFSETQ. CDR3 sequence (DNA): TGCGCCAGCAGCTCGTTCTCCTACGAGCAGTACTTC. Translating it yields CASSSFSYEQYF. The whole variable domain, remainder taken from reference TRBV5-1 and TRBJ2-7, is KAGVTQTPRYLIKTRGQQVTLSCSPISGHRSVSWYQQTPGQGLQFLFEYFSETQRNKGNFPGRFSGRQFSNSRSEMNVSTLELGDSALYLCASSSFSYEQYFGPGTRLTVT.

The chain is built from TRBV27 and TRBJ1-5; D perhaps matches TRBD1 (5 bases). Germline lookup yields CDR1 MNHEY and CDR2 SMNVEV (reference sequence). V was pared by 4 bases and J by 4 bases, with 14 bases between. This CDR3 spans 15 amino acids. CDR3 sequence (DNA): TGTGCCAGCAGTTATCAGGGTATGGGGAATCAGCCCCAGCATTTT. This gives the protein CASSYQGMGNQPQHF.

The rearrangement uses TRBV5-1 and TRBJ1-2; D gene unclear. The CDR3 covers 14 residues. V was shortened by 1 base and J by 2 bases, with 9 bases between the two germline ends. Looked up from germline, CDR1 is SGHRS and CDR2 is YFSETQ. In DNA, the CDR3 is TGCGCCAGCAGCTTGACAGAGCCGAACTATGGCTACACCTTC. This sequence encodes CASSLTEPNYGYTF.

The chain employs TRBV29-1 and TRBJ1-4; 11 bases match TRBD1. The CDR3 totals 14 residues. Trimming cost V 5 bases and J 4 bases; bases outside gene matches: 3. Germline-derived CDR1 and CDR2 are SQVTM and ANQGSEA. CDR3 sequence (DNA): TGCAGCGTTCGGACAGGGGGCCTTAATGAAAAACTGTTTTTT. It codes for CSVRTGGLNEKLFF.

V is TRBV5-6 and J is TRBJ1-5; possible D gene TRBD1, 5 bases. V gave up 4 bases and J gave up 1 base, with 12 bases separating them. Germline lookup yields CDR1 SGHDT and CDR2 YYEEEE. The CDR3 is 15 residues long. This chain's CDR3 is CASSRRGVSNQPQHF. CDR3 in DNA: TGTGCCAGCAGCCGCCGGGGGGTAAGCAATCAGCCCCAGCATTTT.

In DNA, the CDR3 is TGTGCCAGTCAGAAATGGGGGGGTGATTCCCAAGAGACCCAGTACTTC. Its protein is CASQKWGGDSQETQYF. V gene TRBV7-9 combines with J gene TRBJ2-5, with 7 bases lining up with TRBD2. J gave up 1 base and V 9 bases, and 14 bases lay outside the gene matches. Germline V lookup: CDR1 SEHNR, CDR2 FQNEAQ (reference sequence). The CDR3 sequence is 16 residues long.

The J gene is TRBJ1-2, the V gene TRBV15; a possible D gene is TRBD1 (6 bases). The V end lost 6 bases, the J end lost 3 bases, and 11 bases lay between the germline ends. Germline V lookup: CDR1 LNHNV, CDR2 YYDKDF (reference sequence). This CDR3 spans 13 amino acids. Here the CDR3 DNA reads TGTGCCACCAGACAACAGGGAGACTATGGCTACACCTTC. It is translated as CATRQQGDYGYTF.

Only one count was recorded for this clone. This chain links TRBV5-6 with TRBJ2-7, with TRBD1 as a possible D gene (6 bases). The germline V gene encodes CDR1 SGHDT and CDR2 YYEEEE. V lost 2 bases, J lost 3 bases, and 12 bases lay in between. CDR3 length: 14 amino acids. The CDR3 loop is CASSFQQGGYEQYF. The DNA for the CDR3 is TGTGCCAGCAGCTTTCAACAGGGCGGCTACGAGCAGTACTTC.

The rearrangement uses TRBV3-1 (or the pseudogene TRBV3-2) and TRBJ2-2, with D possibly being TRBD2 (5 bases). The CDR3 covers 14 residues. With 1 base removed from V and 6 bases from J, the gap between germline ends came to 9 bases. The germline V gene has CDR1 LGHDT and CDR2 YNNKEL (reference sequence). CDR3 region: CASSQVLVSGELFF. For the CDR3, the DNA is TGTGCCAGCAGCCAAGTACTAGTGTCCGGGGAGCTGTTTTTT.

The genes are TRBV7-3 and TRBJ2-1; 10 nucleotides agree with TRBD2. The CDR3 runs 15 residues. V was clipped by 5 bases and J by 2 bases; unmatched bases: 3. Germline-derived CDR1 and CDR2 are SGHTA and FQGTGA. The CDR3 DNA is TGTGCCAGCAGCATCACTAGCGGGACCTACAATGAGCAGTTCTTC. Translation: CASSITSGTYNEQFF.

This clone appeared a few times. The chain joins TRBV6-1 to TRBJ1-3; 8 bases agree with TRBD1. Per germline, CDR1 MNHNS and CDR2 SASEGT. The CDR3 consists of 16 residues. V was clipped by 4 bases and J by 2 bases; unmatched bases: 7. Written as DNA, the CDR3 is TGTGCCAGCAGTGGGGGAGGGACAGGAGCTGGAAACACCATATATTTT. Translated: CASSGGGTGAGNTIYF.

The chain joins TRBV5-6 to TRBJ1-4; 10 bases are shared with TRBD1. From germline, CDR1 is SGHDT and CDR2 YYEEEE. Germline trimming cut 4 bases from V and 8 bases from J; bases unmatched to any gene: 8. The CDR3 sequence is 15 residues long. Here the CDR3 DNA reads TGTGCCAGCAGCGTGCGGGACAGGGGAGGGGAAAAACTGTTTTTT. It yields the protein CASSVRDRGGEKLFF.

The J gene is TRBJ2-7, the V gene TRBV27; a possible D gene is TRBD1 (6 bases). The ends were cut back, 5 bases at V and 5 bases at J, with 22 bases in the middle. The CDR3 length is 16 residues. CDR1 and CDR2 (germline): MNHEY, SMNVEV (reference sequence). DNA of the CDR3: TGTGCCAGCAGTCACCCAATTGACAGGCACTTAAACGAGCAGTACTTC. It specifies CASSHPIDRHLNEQYF.

The chain uses TRBV12-5 and TRBJ2-7, with 11 bases identical to TRBD1. Trimming cost V 5 bases and J 3 bases; bases outside gene matches: 3. The CDR3 is 14 amino acids. Per the germline V gene, CDR1 is LGHNT and CDR2 is FRNRAP. CDR3 loop: CASGPGQGVYEQYF. CDR3 sequence (DNA): TGTGCTAGTGGTCCGGGACAGGGGGTCTACGAGCAGTACTTC.

The genes are TRBV28 and TRBJ1-2; D gene uncertain. There are 14 residues in the CDR3. Looked up from germline, CDR1 is MDHEN and CDR2 is SYDVKM. V gave up 5 bases and J gave up 1 base, with 11 bases separating them. CDR3 nucleotides: TGTGCCAGCAGTGGAGGAGCGGGTAACTATGGCTACACCTTC. Its translation is CASSGGAGNYGYTF.

This chain connects TRBV5-6 to TRBJ1-1, with a possible D match to TRBD1 (6 bases). V was shortened by 1 base and J by 4 bases, with 14 bases between the two germline ends. Germline values: CDR1 SGHDT, CDR2 YYEEEE. The CDR3 is made up of 15 amino acids. For the CDR3, the DNA is TGTGCCAGCAGCTTGTTAGGGGGGGGTGGCACTGAAGCTTTCTTT. Its translation is CASSLLGGGGTEAFF.

The J gene is TRBJ1-1, the V gene TRBV7-9, with D perhaps TRBD1 (5 bases). Looked up from germline, CDR1 is SEHNR and CDR2 is FQNEAQ (reference sequence). Trimming removed 0 bases from V and 1 base from J, with 15 bases in between. The CDR3 totals 17 residues. The CDR3 protein is CASSLAKSGRPNTEAFF. In nucleotides, the CDR3 is TGTGCCAGCAGCTTAGCAAAGTCAGGGCGACCGAACACTGAAGCTTTCTTT.

The chain employs TRBV9 and TRBJ1-4, with D possibly TRBD1 on 6 matching bases. Germline V gives CDR1 SGDLS, CDR2 YYNGEE. Trimming cost V 4 bases and J 3 bases, with 10 bases left between them. The CDR3 is 14 residues long. The CDR3 DNA follows: TGTGCCAGCAGCACGACAGGTTCTAATGAAAAACTGTTTTTT. It encodes CASSTTGSNEKLFF.

The J gene is TRBJ1-5, the V gene TRBV5-8; D is ambiguous. V dropped 4 bases and J dropped 5 bases, with 16 bases sitting between them. Looked up from germline, CDR1 is SGHTS and CDR2 is YDEGEE. The CDR3 has 15 amino acids. Here the CDR3 DNA reads TGTGCCAGCAGCGCGGCATTCTTACCTCATCAGCCCCAGCATTTT. As protein: CASSAAFLPHQPQHF.

This clone is a singleton in its sample. The V call is TRBV28, the J call TRBJ1-4; TRBD1 is a possible D gene (5 bases). V was clipped by 10 bases and J by 1 base, with 7 bases between them. The germline V gene encodes CDR1 MDHEN and CDR2 SYDVKM. CDR3 size: 12 residues. CDR3 coding DNA: TGTGCCACAGGGATAACTAATGAAAAACTGTTTTTT. Translation: CATGITNEKLFF.

The gene calls are TRBV18 and TRBJ1-3, with D perhaps matching TRBD1 (6 bases). V was pared by 3 bases and J by 4 bases, with 19 bases between. The CDR3 is 17 amino acids. Germline V gene sequence: CDR1 KGHSH, CDR2 LQKENI. CDR3 protein: CASSPLRTDNQGNTIYF. DNA for the CDR3: TGTGCCAGCTCACCCCTTCGGACAGACAACCAAGGAAACACCATATATTTT.

The chain combines TRBV3-1 (or the pseudogene TRBV3-2) with TRBJ1-5; 7 nucleotides line up with TRBD1. J gave up 7 bases and V 1 base, and 7 bases lay outside the gene matches. The CDR3 covers 15 residues. From germline, CDR1 is LGHDT and CDR2 YNNKEL (reference sequence). The CDR3 region is CASSQGAPGGQPQHF. The CDR3 nucleotides are TGTGCCAGCAGCCAAGGGGCGCCAGGGGGACAGCCCCAGCATTTT.

The J gene is TRBJ2-3, the V gene TRBV5-4, with D tentatively TRBD1 (5 bases). The V gene lost 1 base and the J gene lost 11 bases, with 17 bases spanning the gap. This CDR3 is built from 14 residues. Germline-derived CDR1 and CDR2 are SGHNT and YYREEE (reference sequence). CDR3 sequence (DNA): TGTGCCAGCAGCTTGACCGACAGCGCCGAAAAGCAGTATTTT. Its translation is CASSLTDSAEKQYF. The whole variable domain, remainder taken from reference TRBV5-4 and TRBJ2-3, is ETGVTQSPTHLIKTRGQQVTLRCSSQSGHNTVSWYQQALGQGPQFIFQYYREEENGRGNFPPRFSGLQFPNYSSELNVNALELDDSALYLCASSLTDSAEKQYFGPGTRLTVL.

This clone was picked up one time. One end of the junction does not line up with germline, which may come from a read error. The chain has TRBV4-2 and TRBJ1-1; 9 nucleotides line up with TRBD1. Germline assignment: CDR1 LGHNA and CDR2 YNFKEQ. The CDR3 is made up of 18 amino acids. The DNA of the CDR3 is TGTGCCAGCAGCCAGGAAACACAGGGGGCTTTTCTCCACACCGAAGCTTTCTTT. Its protein is CASSQETQGAFLHTEAFF.

V and J are TRBV5-1 and TRBJ2-7, with D uncertain. CDR3 length: 15 amino acids. V lost 0 bases and J 3 bases, leaving 13 bases between the germline ends. Germline V gives CDR1 SGHRS, CDR2 YFSETQ. CDR3 residues: CASSLGGPPSYEQYF. CDR3 DNA sequence: TGCGCCAGCAGCTTGGGCGGCCCTCCCAGCTACGAGCAGTACTTC.